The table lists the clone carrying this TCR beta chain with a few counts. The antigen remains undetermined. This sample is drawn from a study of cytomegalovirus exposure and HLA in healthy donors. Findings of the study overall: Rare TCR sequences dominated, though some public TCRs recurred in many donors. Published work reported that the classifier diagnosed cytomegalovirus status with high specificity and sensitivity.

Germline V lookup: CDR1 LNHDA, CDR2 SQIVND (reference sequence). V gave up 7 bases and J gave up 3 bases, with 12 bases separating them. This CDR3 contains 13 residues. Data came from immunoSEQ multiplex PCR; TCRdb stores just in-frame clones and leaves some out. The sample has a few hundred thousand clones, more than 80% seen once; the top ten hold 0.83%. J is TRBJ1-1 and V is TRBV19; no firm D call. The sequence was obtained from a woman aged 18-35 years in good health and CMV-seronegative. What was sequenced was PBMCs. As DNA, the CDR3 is TGTGCCAGTATCCCTGCAACGGACACTGAAGCTTTCTTT. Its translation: CASIPATDTEAFF. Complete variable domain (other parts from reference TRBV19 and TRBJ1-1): DGGITQSPKYLFRKEGQNVTLSCEQNLNHDAMYWYRQDPGQGLRLIYYSQIVNDFQKGDIAEGYSVSREKKESFPLTVTSAQKNPTAFYLCASIPATDTEAFFGQGTRLTVV.